One sample yielded the 25 T cell receptor beta chains listed below, sequenced in a study of cytomegalovirus exposure and HLA in healthy donors. This PCR relied on a set of 60 Vbeta primers and 13 Jbeta primers. Sequencing was performed with immunoSEQ multiplex PCR; in TCRdb, only in-frame clones are kept and a portion is missing. The sample holds about 130,000 clones; around 76% are singletons and the top ten take roughly 7.3%. The sequenced sample consisted of PBMCs. The receptors were gathered from a male donor in good health and CMV-seronegative.

The J gene is TRBJ2-7, the V gene TRBV19; 9 positions agree with TRBD1. Germline V gene sequence: CDR1 LNHDA, CDR2 SQIVND (reference sequence). Germline trimming cut 3 bases from V and 3 bases from J; bases unmatched to any gene: 3. The length of the CDR3 is 14 residues. The CDR3 DNA reads as TGTGCCAGTAGTATTCGGGACAGGGTCTACGAGCAGTACTTC. Protein sequence: CASSIRDRVYEQYF.

This clone has a single count. V and J are TRBV9 and TRBJ2-7; 7 bases are a match to TRBD2. This CDR3 is built from 15 residues. V gave up 0 bases and J gave up 6 bases; unmatched junction bases: 9. Germline lookup yields CDR1 SGDLS and CDR2 YYNGEE. The CDR3 nucleotides are TGTGCCAGCAGCGTAGCTCCAGCGGGAAGGGGCGAGCAGTACTTC. Its protein product is CASSVAPAGRGEQYF. The full variable domain, rest sourced from reference TRBV9 and TRBJ2-7, is DSGVTQTPKHLITATGQRVTLRCSPRSGDLSVYWYQQSLDQGLQFLIQYYNGEERAKGNILERFSAQQFPDLHSELNLSSLELGDSALYFCASSVAPAGRGEQYFGPGTRLTVT.

This clone was counted between two and nine times. J is TRBJ2-1 and V is TRBV5-1; TRBD2 aligns across 13 bases. In germline, CDR1 is SGHRS, CDR2 YFSETQ. The J segment lost 3 bases and the V segment lost 3 bases, leaving 3 bases of the junction unmatched. The CDR3 has 16 amino acids. The chain's CDR3 is CASSWTSGSNYNEQFF. Written as DNA, the CDR3 is TGCGCCAGCAGCTGGACTAGCGGGAGTAACTACAATGAGCAGTTCTTC. The complete variable domain, with remaining parts taken from reference TRBV5-1 and TRBJ2-1, reads KAGVTQTPRYLIKTRGQQVTLSCSPISGHRSVSWYQQTPGQGLQFLFEYFSETQRNKGNFPGRFSGRQFSNSRSEMNVSTLELGDSALYLCASSWTSGSNYNEQFFGPGTRLTVL.

The rearrangement joins TRBV6-4 to TRBJ2-3; TRBD1 matches 7 bases. The CDR3 is 17 amino acids. The germline V gene encodes CDR1 MRHNA and CDR2 SNTAGT. V was clipped by 0 bases and J by 0 bases; unmatched bases: 6. The CDR3 bases are TGTGCCAGCAGTGACTCAGGGGGCTCAGTGAGCACAGATACGCAGTATTTT. Encoded protein: CASSDSGGSVSTDTQYF.

This clone was counted a few times. V and J are TRBV4-1 and TRBJ2-1; tentatively, D is TRBD2 (9 bases). Germline V gene data show CDR1 as MGHRA and CDR2 as YSYEKL. Trimming took 3 bases from V and 4 from J, leaving 31 bases between them. The CDR3 contains 21 residues. The CDR3 DNA reads as TGCGCCAGCAGCCACGTCGGACAGGGTTTTGCGGGAGGGACTCGATACAATGAGCAGTTCTTC. Its translation: CASSHVGQGFAGGTRYNEQFF.

This clone appeared a few times. V usage is TRBV2 and J usage is TRBJ1-6; D call uncertain. Germline V lookup: CDR1 SNHLY, CDR2 FYNNEI. The CDR3 is made up of 14 amino acids. The V gene lost 6 bases and the J gene lost 8 bases, with 14 bases spanning the gap. CDR3 DNA: TGTGCCAGCAGCGAAAACGGGCGGGATTCACCCCTCCACTTT. As protein: CASSENGRDSPLHF.

The V and J genes are TRBV28 and TRBJ2-4, with 9 bases that match TRBD1. V lost 4 bases and J lost 3; bases outside the gene matches: 7. Germline loops: CDR1 MDHEN, CDR2 SYDVKM. The CDR3 extends over 16 amino acids. CDR3 region: CASSSRQGGDKNIQYF. Written as DNA, the CDR3 is TGTGCCAGCAGTTCCCGACAGGGGGGAGACAAAAACATTCAGTACTTC.

There are a few counts of this clone. The chain combines TRBV7-9 with TRBJ2-3; 12 positions match TRBD2. J lost 5 bases, V lost 2 bases, and 8 bases had no gene match. Germline V gene lookup returns CDR1 SEHNR and CDR2 FQNEAQ (reference sequence). The length of the CDR3 is 17 residues. CDR3 sequence: CASSLSLAGGPVDTQYF. The CDR3 DNA reads as TGTGCCAGCAGCTTAAGTCTAGCGGGAGGGCCGGTAGATACGCAGTATTTT.

The chain couples TRBV27 to TRBJ2-1, with TRBD1 matching 9 bases. V gave up 5 bases and J gave up 5 bases; unmatched junction bases: 7. Per the germline V gene, CDR1 is MNHEY and CDR2 is SMNVEV (reference sequence). There are 15 residues in the CDR3. The CDR3 spells CASSPWTGVHNEQFF. CDR3 sequence (DNA): TGTGCCAGCAGTCCCTGGACAGGGGTTCACAATGAGCAGTTCTTC.

This clone turned up a few times. The V and J genes are TRBV28 and TRBJ2-7; TRBD2 matches 7 bases. CDR3 length: 11 residues. The germline V gene encodes CDR1 MDHEN and CDR2 SYDVKM. Trimming cost V 10 bases and J 5 bases; bases outside gene matches: 5. The CDR3 loop is CATKAGDEQYF. The CDR3 DNA sequence: TGTGCCACCAAGGCGGGGGACGAGCAGTACTTC.

This chain links TRBV10-3 with TRBJ2-5; 13 bases line up with TRBD2. The DNA end is a closer match to TRBJ2-7, so the J assignment may be wrong. This CDR3 spans 18 amino acids. From germline, CDR1 is ENHRY and CDR2 SYGVKD. In nucleotides, the CDR3 is TGTGCCATCAGTGAGTCCGGGACTAGCGGGATCGAAGCCTACGAGCAGTACTTC. Translated: CAISESGTSGIEAYEQYF.

The chain recombines TRBV7-2 with TRBJ2-3; 8 bases fit TRBD2. The J segment lost 4 bases and the V segment lost 1 base, leaving 4 bases of the junction unmatched. CDR1 is SGHTA and CDR2 is FQGNSA in the germline V gene. The CDR3 runs 15 residues. The CDR3: CASSLGLARADTQYF. As DNA, the CDR3 is TGTGCCAGCAGCTTAGGACTAGCGAGGGCAGATACGCAGTATTTT.

This clone was seen just once. The chain couples TRBV6-1 to TRBJ2-5; 8 positions agree with TRBD2. Germline loops: CDR1 MNHNS, CDR2 SASEGT. V gave up 10 bases and J gave up 5 bases; unmatched junction bases: 12. This CDR3 region has 14 residues. The CDR3 nucleotides read TGTGCCATCGCACTAGCGGTCTGGGGGGAGACCCAGTACTTC. This translates into CAIALAVWGETQYF.

The J gene is TRBJ1-1, the V gene TRBV7-2; a possible D gene is TRBD1 (5 bases). The CDR3 has 12 residues. Per germline, CDR1 SGHTA and CDR2 FQGNSA. The V and J ends lost 8 bases and 4 bases respectively, with 11 bases between them. The CDR3 is CASGYGGTEAFF. The CDR3 bases are TGTGCCAGCGGCTACGGGGGCACTGAAGCTTTCTTT.

Only a few counts were recorded for this clone. The rearrangement links TRBV4-2 to TRBJ2-7; D possibly corresponds to TRBD1 (6 bases). Trimming removed 5 bases at V and 1 base at J, with 9 bases between. The CDR3 covers 13 residues. CDR1 is LGHNA and CDR2 is YNFKEQ in the germline V gene. CDR3 DNA sequence: TGTGCCAGCAGCGCAGACAGGTCCTACGAGCAGTACTTC. It yields the protein CASSADRSYEQYF.

This chain links TRBV9 with TRBJ2-1, with TRBD2 as a possible D gene (5 bases). CDR1 is SGDLS, CDR2 YYNGEE, per germline. Trimming cost V 0 bases and J 7 bases, with 11 bases left between them. The CDR3 is 14 residues long. The CDR3 sequence: CASSVAATGNEQFF. CDR3 DNA: TGTGCCAGCAGCGTAGCGGCTACGGGGAATGAGCAGTTCTTC.

CDR3 sequence: CASSLGLAPNEQFF. DNA of the CDR3: TGTGCCAGCAGTTTAGGGCTAGCTCCCAATGAGCAGTTCTTC. The chain has TRBV27 and TRBJ2-1, with D possibly being TRBD2 (5 bases). The V and J ends lost 2 bases and 6 bases respectively, with 11 bases between them. The CDR3 totals 14 residues. Per germline, CDR1 MNHEY and CDR2 SMNVEV (reference sequence).

V usage is TRBV28 and J usage is TRBJ2-2; no reliable D call. V was cut by 7 bases and J by 2 bases, with 14 bases left in between. Germline assignment: CDR1 MDHEN and CDR2 SYDVKM. The CDR3 contains 15 residues. The CDR3 sequence is CASTPPRLNTGELFF. CDR3 sequence (DNA): TGTGCCAGCACCCCCCCCAGATTAAACACCGGGGAGCTGTTTTTT.

V usage is TRBV28 and J usage is TRBJ1-4; 7 bases align to TRBD1. The CDR3 contains 14 residues. V lost 2 bases to trimming and J lost 7 bases; unmatched junction nucleotides: 4. The germline V gene encodes CDR1 MDHEN and CDR2 SYDVKM. The CDR3 DNA sequence: TGTGCCAGCAGTTTACGACAGGGAGGTGAAAAACTGTTTTTT. Amino acid sequence: CASSLRQGGEKLFF.

This clone showed up just once. This chain links TRBV21-1 with TRBJ2-2; the D call in the table, TRBD2, was not verified against the DNA. TRBV21-1 is a recognized pseudogene. The CDR3 covers 16 residues. The CDR3 loop is CASSDFGGKCTGELFF. CDR3 bases: TGTGCCAGCAGTGACTTCGGGGGGAAGTGCACCGGGGAGCTGTTTTTT.

This clone was counted a few times. The rearrangement joins TRBV4-2 to TRBJ2-1, with a weak D call TRBD1 (6 bases). The germline V gene encodes CDR1 LGHNA and CDR2 YNFKEQ. The CDR3 consists of 16 residues. Trimming shortened V by 0 bases and J by 4 bases, and 13 bases separated the two germline ends. As DNA, the CDR3 is TGTGCCAGCAGCCAAGAGGGGGAAAGGGGGTACAATGAGCAGTTCTTC. Translating it yields CASSQEGERGYNEQFF.

V usage is TRBV4-2 and J usage is TRBJ2-1, with D possibly TRBD2 on 7 matching bases. Germline values: CDR1 LGHNA, CDR2 YNFKEQ. Deletions cut 0 bases from V and 3 bases from J, with 9 bases between. The CDR3 has 15 residues. CDR3 sequence: CASSQERGLYNEQFF. In DNA, the CDR3 is TGTGCCAGCAGCCAAGAGCGGGGGCTCTACAATGAGCAGTTCTTC.

This chain joins TRBV20-1 and TRBJ2-7; 7 positions match TRBD1. The CDR3 covers 11 residues. CDR1 is DFQATT and CDR2 is SNEGSKA in the germline V gene (reference sequence). J gave up 4 bases and V 6 bases, and 3 bases lay outside the gene matches. The CDR3 coding sequence is TGCAGTGCGGAACAGGGGTACGAGCAGTACTTC. It yields the protein CSAEQGYEQYF.

V usage is TRBV4-2 and J usage is TRBJ2-5, with 8 bases matching TRBD2. Losses at the gene ends were 4 bases for V and 2 bases for J; bases not matched to a gene: 9. CDR3 length: 16 amino acids. Germline V gives CDR1 LGHNA, CDR2 YNFKEQ. The CDR3 protein is CASSPQDSGEQETQYF. The CDR3 nucleotides are TGTGCCAGCAGCCCCCAGGATAGCGGGGAACAAGAGACCCAGTACTTC.

The genes are TRBV6-1 and TRBJ2-7; 7 positions agree with TRBD1. CDR3 length equals 14 residues. V gave up 3 bases and J gave up 3 bases; unmatched junction bases: 5. Germline V gives CDR1 MNHNS, CDR2 SASEGT. In DNA form, the CDR3 reads TGTGCCAGCAGTGATGGGACAGCAGTCTACGAGCAGTACTTC. This gives the protein CASSDGTAVYEQYF.